This T cell receptor beta chain was recorded in a study of blood T cell repertoires in COVID-19. About the study: Donors in the United States, Italy and Spain gave samples during acute or convalescent COVID-19. Sources were T cells, B-cell-depleted T cells, or PBMCs; the material itself was cDNA or gDNA.

The data were produced by immunoSEQ multiplex PCR, yet TCRdb's version contains in-frame clones alone and is incomplete. The sample contains approximately 240,000 clones, 83% of which appear only once. In Seattle, patients joined the study during active infection and were tracked longitudinally. CDR1 is MNHEY and CDR2 is SVGEGT in the germline V gene. The V gene end was trimmed by 5 bases and the J gene end by 2 bases; junction bases not matched to a gene: 7. CDR3 size: 15 residues. The receptor's source is a woman in her thirties with COVID-19, enrolled during active disease. The sequencing sample was made of peripheral blood. This rearrangement joins TRBV6-2 or TRBV6-3 to TRBJ2-3; 7 positions match TRBD1. The CDR3 region has the DNA TGTGCCAGCAGTAAGGGGGACAGCTACACAGATACGCAGTATTTT. Residues: CASSKGDSYTDTQYF.